A selection of T cell receptor beta chains follows, all from one sample in a study of T-cell reconstitution after alpha-beta-depleted transplantation in children. TCRdb re-called the PCR reads through MiXCR, storing one row per CDR3 protein. The table lists 450,000 to 600,000 distinct CDR3 sequences, 13% of them singletons. The input for sequencing was PBMCs, mostly from graft donor cells, taken 360 days after TCRalphabeta/CD19-depleted stem cell transplant. All receptors come from a male patient under 18 who had a stem cell transplant for acute myeloid leukemia, so the T cells may come from the graft donor. The CDR3 runs from the conserved cysteine through the conserved F or W. The D gene is left open where the match is weak. Clone size is not always given. Where it is, it says once, few, many or a class for expanded clones.

D gene	clone size	V gene	J gene	CDR3 DNA	CDR3 protein
.	.	TRBV18	TRBJ1-4	TGTGCCAGCTCCCTTCTACAGCAGCCACCGGGTAATGAAAAACTGTTTTTT	CASSLLQQPPGNEKLFF
TRBD1	.	TRBV18	TRBJ2-7	TGTGCCAGCTCCCTCAATCCGGGACAGGGTACCTACGAGCAGTACTTC	CASSLNPGQGTYEQYF
TRBD1	few	TRBV12-3/TRBV12-4	TRBJ1-1	TGTGCCAGCAGTCCCGGGACAGGGGTTCAGGGAGGGAACACTGAAGCTTTCTTT	CASSPGTGVQGGNTEAFF
.	few	TRBV5-1	TRBJ1-1	TGCGCCAGCAGTCCGACGGGGGGGGCTGAAGCTTTCTTT	CASSPTGGAEAFF
TRBD1	few	TRBV29-1	TRBJ1-2	TGCAGCGTTGGCACACGGGACAGTTTAACCAACTATGGCTACACCTTC	CSVGTRDSLTNYGYTF
.	.	TRBV18	TRBJ2-7	TGTGCCAGCTCGCCCTCCCGGATCTACGAGCAGTACTTC	CASSPSRIYEQYF
.	many	TRBV7-9	TRBJ2-1	TGTGCCAGCAGCTTTGGCTGGGGATTCAATGAGCAGTTCTTC	CASSFGWGFNEQFF
.	many	TRBV21-1	TRBJ2-1	TGTGCCAGCACCCTTCAGACTAGCGGGAAGTACAATGAGCAGTTCTTC	CASTLQTSGKYNEQFF
.	few	TRBV20-1	TRBJ2-4	TGCAGTGCTAGAGATTGGATCTCAAACATTCAGTACTTC	CSARDWISNIQYF
TRBD2	.	TRBV5-1	TRBJ2-7	TGCGCCAGCAGCTTGGTCGAGCTAGCGGGAGCCTACGAGCAGTACTTC	CASSLVELAGAYEQYF
TRBD2	many	TRBV5-1	TRBJ2-1	TGCGCCAGCAGCTTAACTAGCGGTGCCTACAATGAGCAGTTCTTC	CASSLTSGAYNEQFF
TRBD2	.	TRBV20-1	TRBJ2-1	TGCAGTGCTGACCCGGGACTAGCGGCCTACAATGAGCAGTTCTTC	CSADPGLAAYNEQFF
TRBD2	.	TRBV5-1	TRBJ2-3	TGCGCCAGCAGCTTCTTGGGGACTAGCGGATACACAGATACGCAGTATTTT	CASSFLGTSGYTDTQYF
.	few	TRBV18	TRBJ2-7	TGTGCCAGCTCACGACCCAAACCTCCCTACGAGCAGTACTTC	CASSRPKPPYEQYF
.	many	TRBV5-1	TRBJ2-5	TGCGCCAGCAGCCTAGCCGGGATTCAAGAGACCCAGTACTTC	CASSLAGIQETQYF
.	.	TRBV7-9	TRBJ2-4	TGTGCCTCCCTAGGGATAGCCAAAAACATTCAGTACTTC	CASLGIAKNIQYF
TRBD2	many	TRBV5-1	TRBJ2-7	TGCGCCAGCAGCTTGAGCGGGCTAGCGGGACCTGAGCAGTACTTC	CASSLSGLAGPEQYF
.	many	TRBV29-1	TRBJ2-1	TGCAGCGTTGAAGATCCTAGGATCGCCTACAATGAGCAGTTCTTC	CSVEDPRIAYNEQFF
.	many	TRBV5-1	TRBJ2-3	TGCGCCAGCAGCTTGTGGATCTCGGGCGATACGCAGTATTTT	CASSLWISGDTQYF
.	few	TRBV20-1	TRBJ2-5	TGCAGTGCTAGCCCGACTAGACTCCAAGAGACCCAGTACTTC	CSASPTRLQETQYF
.	.	TRBV9	TRBJ2-7	TGTGCCAGCAGCGTAGCTACTGGGAGCCGTATCGAGCAGTACTTC	CASSVATGSRIEQYF
.	many	TRBV28	TRBJ2-3	TGTGCCAGCAGTTCGGGACTTCCTTTCTCTACAGATACGCAGTATTTT	CASSSGLPFSTDTQYF
.	.	TRBV7-2	TRBJ2-7	TGTGCCAGCAGCGATCGAGGGAGGTGGGAGCAGTACTTC	CASSDRGRWEQYF
.	many	TRBV29-1	TRBJ2-2	TGCAGCGGAGGGGGTAGGACCGGGGAGCTGTTTTTT	CSGGGRTGELFF
.	few	TRBV29-1	TRBJ1-2	TGCAGCGCCCAGAAGGGGGACTATGGCTACACCTTC	CSAQKGDYGYTF
TRBD2	few	TRBV14	TRBJ2-1	TGTGCCAGCAGCCATGGGCTAACTAGCGGGCAGTTCTTC	CASSHGLTSGQFF
.	.	TRBV4-2	TRBJ2-1	TGTGCCAGCAGCCAATTCCCCAGCGGTAGCTCCTACAATGAGCAGTTCTTC	CASSQFPSGSSYNEQFF
.	few	TRBV20-1	TRBJ2-7	TGCAGTGCTCCATCGGACGGGCTCTCCTACGAGCAGTACTTC	CSAPSDGLSYEQYF
TRBD2	.	TRBV6-2/TRBV6-3	TRBJ2-2	TGTGCCAGCATGATGTGGGGACTAGCGGTCACCGGGGAGCTGTTTTTT	CASMMWGLAVTGELFF
.	few	TRBV7-9	TRBJ2-7	TGTGCCAGCAGCTTAGCGGGCGGAGCCCGCTCCTACGAGCAGTACTTC	CASSLAGGARSYEQYF
TRBD2	few	TRBV6-5	TRBJ2-1	TGTGCCAGCAGTTACTCGACTGGACTAGAACAGTTCTTC	CASSYSTGLEQFF